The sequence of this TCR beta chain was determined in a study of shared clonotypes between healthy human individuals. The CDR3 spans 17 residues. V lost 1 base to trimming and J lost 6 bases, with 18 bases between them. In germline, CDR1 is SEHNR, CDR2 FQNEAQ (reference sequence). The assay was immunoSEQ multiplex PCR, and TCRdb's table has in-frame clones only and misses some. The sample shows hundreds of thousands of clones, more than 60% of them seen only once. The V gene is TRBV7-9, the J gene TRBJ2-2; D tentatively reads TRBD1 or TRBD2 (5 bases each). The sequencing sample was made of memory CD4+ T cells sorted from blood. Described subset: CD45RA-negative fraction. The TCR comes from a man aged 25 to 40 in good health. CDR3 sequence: CASSLGKTATGPGELFF. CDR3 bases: TGTGCCAGCAGCTTAGGGAAGACAGCTACGGGACCCGGGGAGCTGTTTTTT.